This TCR beta chain was recovered during a study of T cells expressing NK-cell markers. Whole-study results and caveats: Expanded clones of NKG2C+ T cells had an unclear HCMV specificity.

With regard to this clonotype: Its antigen is as yet unknown.

Making the TCR beta cDNA relied on 5'RACE template switching with UMIs. TCRdb re-called the 5' RACE reads; one entry per CDR3 protein, DNA not given. In total, the table holds 140,000 or so distinct CDR3 sequences. In germline, CDR1 is WNHNN, CDR2 SYGVQD (reference sequence). CDR3 length equals 14 residues. The sample taken for sequencing was blood T cells: a sorted CD56 or NKG2C T cell subset, CD4+ or CD8+ T cells, or bulk PBMC T cells (not recorded which). The V and J genes are TRBV10-1 and TRBJ2-3; lacking DNA, the TRBD2 call made by TCRdb goes unchecked. This receptor was obtained from a man in his late teens or twenties in good health. The CDR3 loop is CASSGRWHTDTQYF.